A single sample gave rise to the 20 T cell receptor beta chains below, sequenced in a study of T cell repertoires in cytomegalovirus infection. TCRdb independently ran MiXCR on the reads; one entry per CDR3 protein. The data contain roughly 500,000 distinct CDR3 sequences, approximately 17% of them singletons. The sequencing input was CD8+ T cells from PBMCs. Receptors originate from a human donor in good health (CMV status not recorded). Some clones in this sample may be carry-over from other donors' samples.

This clonotype was seen just once. The rearrangement joins TRBV29-1 to TRBJ2-7; D is possibly TRBD2 (5 bases). The CDR3 is 15 residues long. Germline CDR1 reads SQVTM; CDR2 reads ANQGSEA. V lost 2 bases to trimming and J lost 0 bases, with 14 bases between them. The CDR3 coding sequence is TGCAGCGTTGAATTCGGGGAAACGAGCTCCTACGAGCAGTACTTC. Translated, it gives CSVEFGETSSYEQYF.

The DNA for the CDR3 is TGTGCCAGCAGCCAAGATTGGTCGGGGAATTACGGCAATCAGCCCCAGCATTTT. It codes for CASSQDWSGNYGNQPQHF. The genes are TRBV3-1 and TRBJ1-5; D not certain. V dropped 0 bases and J dropped 2 bases, with 17 bases sitting between them. There are 18 residues in the CDR3. The germline V gene encodes CDR1 LGHDT and CDR2 YNNKEL (reference sequence).

The chain uses TRBV6-1 and TRBJ2-7, with 7 bases that match TRBD2. This CDR3 is built from 15 residues. V lost 2 bases to trimming and J lost 5 bases; unmatched junction nucleotides: 9. Germline CDR1 and CDR2: MNHNS and SASEGT. The CDR3 DNA sequence: TGTGCCAGCAGTGAACACGAACGGGAGGATAACGAGCAGTACTTC. This encodes CASSEHEREDNEQYF.

Notes on this clonotype: Sequence at one end of the junction differs from germline and may be a read error. The CDR3 sequence is CASSLAGGPGNTIHF. In DNA form, the CDR3 reads TGTGCCAGCAGTTTAGCCGGGGGGCCGGGAAACACCATACATTTT. This rearrangement joins TRBV27 to TRBJ1-3; D may be TRBD1 (6 bases). The CDR3 contains 15 residues. Germline loops: CDR1 MNHEY, CDR2 SMNVEV (reference sequence).

In this sample, this clonotype turned up many times. The CDR3 region is CASSYGQGAEAFF. DNA for the CDR3: TGTGCCAGCAGTTACGGACAGGGGGCTGAAGCTTTCTTT. The V and J genes are TRBV27 and TRBJ1-1; 10 positions agree with TRBD1. After removal of 4 bases from V and 6 bases from J, the junction contained 2 bases not matched to a gene. Per germline, CDR1 MNHEY and CDR2 SMNVEV (reference sequence). This CDR3 region has 13 residues.

This clonotype was observed at least ten times. The CDR3 loop is CASSLGPSTEAFF. In DNA form, the CDR3 reads TGTGCCAGCTCCTTGGGGCCTAGCACTGAAGCTTTCTTT. The gene calls are TRBV7-7 and TRBJ1-1; D is possibly TRBD1 (5 bases). Per the germline V gene, CDR1 is SSHAT and CDR2 is FNYEAQ (reference sequence). V lost 8 bases and J 4 bases, leaving 14 bases between the germline ends. CDR3 length equals 13 residues.

This clonotype was recorded a few times. This CDR3 is CASKQGYTEAFF. In DNA, the CDR3 is TGTGCCAGCAAGCAGGGCTACACTGAAGCTTTCTTT. The V gene is TRBV12-3 or TRBV12-4, the J gene TRBJ1-1, with D maybe TRBD1 (5 bases). The V gene lost 7 bases and the J gene lost 3 bases, with 9 bases spanning the gap. CDR3 length: 12 residues.

Ten or more counts support this clonotype. The chain couples TRBV7-2 to TRBJ2-5; D ambiguous. V was clipped by 1 base and J by 0 bases, with 9 bases between them. The CDR3 spans 15 residues. Germline values: CDR1 SGHTA, CDR2 FQGNSA. In DNA form, the CDR3 reads TGTGCCAGCAGCTTAGTCTCAGTCTACCAAGAGACCCAGTACTTC. Protein product: CASSLVSVYQETQYF.

About this clonotype itself: This may arise from a read error, as a much more abundant clone is one base away. This rearrangement joins TRBV11-2 to TRBJ1-1; a weak D match, TRBD1 (6 bases). The germline V gene has CDR1 SGHAT and CDR2 FQNNGV. CDR3 length: 14 residues. The CDR3 region has the DNA TGTGCCAGCAGCTTAGATTTGGGGGACACTGAAGATTTCTTT. Translated: CASSLDLGDTEDFF.

This clonotype was seen repeatedly, ten times or more. In DNA form, the CDR3 reads TGTGCCAGCAACGGTAATACCTACGAGCAGTACTTC. Its translation is CASNGNTYEQYF. The chain recombines TRBV7-2 with TRBJ2-7; D ambiguous. Trimming stripped 7 bases from V and 2 bases from J, with 9 bases between. Looked up from germline, CDR1 is SGHTA and CDR2 is FQGNSA. The CDR3 has 12 residues.

This clonotype was seen a handful of times. The rearrangement joins TRBV6-5 to TRBJ2-1, with 9 nucleotides matching TRBD1. After removal of 6 bases from V and 5 bases from J, the junction contained 8 bases not matched to a gene. The CDR3 consists of 15 residues. From germline, CDR1 is MNHEY and CDR2 SVGAGI. The CDR3 nucleotides are TGTGCCAGCAGACCAACAGGGGGCACGGACAATGAGCAGTTCTTC. It translates to CASRPTGGTDNEQFF.

The table lists this clonotype with many counts. The chain couples TRBV7-9 to TRBJ1-2; tentative D call: TRBD1 (5 bases). V lost 5 bases, J lost 8 bases, and 24 bases lay in between. The germline V gene encodes CDR1 SEHNR and CDR2 FQNEAQ (reference sequence). There are 16 residues in the CDR3. For the CDR3, the DNA is TGTGCCAGCAGCCCCCCGAGAGGGGTAGGAGGGGAGGGCTACACCTTC. This encodes CASSPPRGVGGEGYTF.

The chain carries TRBV11-3 and TRBJ2-3; D unresolved. V dropped 1 base and J dropped 4 bases, with 6 bases sitting between them. The CDR3 contains 13 residues. Germline CDR1 SGHNT, CDR2 YENEEA. The CDR3 region has the DNA TGTGCCAGCAGCTTAGTTTTGGCAGATACGCAGTATTTT. It codes for CASSLVLADTQYF.

The CDR3 region is CASSQDQSRGEYQETQYF. In DNA form, the CDR3 reads TGTGCCAGCAGCCAAGACCAAAGCCGGGGGGAGTACCAAGAGACCCAGTACTTC. This chain connects TRBV3-1 to TRBJ2-5; 7 bases align to TRBD2. The V and J ends lost 0 bases and 0 bases, in that order; junction bases with no gene match: 10. CDR3 size: 18 residues. Per the germline V gene, CDR1 is LGHDT and CDR2 is YNNKEL (reference sequence).

This clonotype showed up many times. The chain couples TRBV4-2 to TRBJ2-3, with 16 nucleotides matching TRBD2. There are 19 residues in the CDR3. V lost 1 base, J lost 1 base, and 5 bases stayed unmatched. Per germline, CDR1 LGHNA and CDR2 YNFKEQ. The CDR3 sequence: CASSQGGLAGGPGTDTQYF. CDR3 DNA sequence: TGTGCCAGCAGCCAAGGGGGACTAGCGGGAGGGCCGGGCACAGATACGCAGTATTTT.

The J gene is TRBJ2-3, the V gene TRBV28, with TRBD2 matching over 7 bases. The CDR3 has 16 residues. Trimming at V came to 6 bases and at J to 2 bases, leaving 11 bases not matched to a gene. Looked up from germline, CDR1 is MDHEN and CDR2 is SYDVKM. This chain's CDR3 is CASSAPLAEITDTQYF. The CDR3 DNA follows: TGTGCCAGCAGCGCACCCCTAGCGGAGATCACAGATACGCAGTATTTT.

This clonotype was recorded only once. The chain has TRBV15 and TRBJ2-5, with a tentative D call TRBD2 (6 bases). Germline lookup yields CDR1 LNHNV and CDR2 YYDKDF (reference sequence). With 0 bases removed from V and 4 bases from J, the gap between germline ends came to 9 bases. The CDR3 extends over 14 amino acids. The CDR3 is CATSRESSGETQYF. In DNA form, the CDR3 reads TGTGCCACCAGCAGAGAAAGTAGCGGAGAGACCCAGTACTTC.

This clonotype was seen at least ten times. CDR3 in DNA: TGTGCCAGCAGTGCGATAGCGACCCCACATTATGAGCAGTTCTTC. It specifies CASSAIATPHYEQFF. The rearrangement uses TRBV6-2 or TRBV6-3 and TRBJ2-1, with D maybe TRBD2 (5 bases). The CDR3 runs 15 residues. V was trimmed by 5 bases and J by 8 bases, leaving 19 bases between them. The V gene's germline CDR1 is MNHEY and CDR2 SVGEGT.

V and J are TRBV6-5 and TRBJ2-2; 8 bases map to TRBD2. V trimming: 10 bases; J trimming: 5 bases; junction bases outside the gene matches: 6. From germline, CDR1 is MNHEY and CDR2 SVGAGI. CDR3 length: 13 residues. DNA of the CDR3: TGTGCCACATGGGAGCGGGGGACCGGGGAGCTGTTTTTT. It codes for CATWERGTGELFF.

The gene calls are TRBV12-3 or TRBV12-4 and TRBJ2-1, with 7 bases that match TRBD2. There are 15 residues in the CDR3. J lost 4 bases, V lost 1 base, and 4 bases had no gene match. The CDR3 loop reads CASSLDTSVYNEQFF. The DNA for the CDR3 is TGTGCCAGCAGTTTAGATACTAGCGTGTACAATGAGCAGTTCTTC.